The rows below give T cell receptor beta chains drawn from one sample of a study of Ad26.COV2.S vaccination and SARS-CoV-2 variants. The data were produced by immunoSEQ multiplex PCR, yet TCRdb's version contains in-frame clones alone and is incomplete. Here the sample spans fewer than 300,000 clones, 70% to 90% being singletons. The sample here was peripheral blood, taken in a trial of Ad26.COV2.S vaccine versus placebo. These TCRs come from a person aged 18 to 65 who received the Ad26.COV2.S COVID-19 vaccine or a placebo. CDR3s include the opening cysteine and the closing phenylalanine or tryptophan. Fields, in order: J gene, V gene, D gene, clone size, CDR3 protein, CDR3 DNA. A D gene is named only where the DNA matches it firmly. Some rows mark clone size as missing; the rest say once, few, many or name a class of expanded clone.

>TRBJ1-2|TRBV16|TRBD1|-
CASSDSRGHGYTF
TGTGCCAGCAGCGATTCCAGGGGGCATGGCTACACCTTC
>TRBJ1-2|TRBV3-1/TRBV3-2|TRBD1|once
CASSQTGTGLYGYTF
TGTGCCAGCAGCCAAACCGGGACAGGGCTCTATGGCTACACCTTC
>TRBJ1-2|TRBV2|-|-
CASRVGGNYGYTF
TGTGCCAGCAGGGTCGGCGGGAACTATGGCTACACCTTC
>TRBJ2-3|TRBV5-1|-|once
CASSSEITDTQYF
TGCGCCAGCAGCTCGGAAATCACAGATACGCAGTATTTT
>TRBJ1-2|TRBV6-1|-|-
CASSEIDRTNYGYTF
TGTGCCAGCAGTGAAATCGACAGGACTAACTATGGCTACACCTTC
>TRBJ1-1|TRBV3-1/TRBV3-2|-|-
CASSQAYGRGAVTEAFF
TGTGCCAGCAGCCAAGCCTACGGGCGGGGGGCTGTAACTGAAGCTTTCTTT
>TRBJ1-1|TRBV7-2|-|-
CASSLRPGTVNTEAFF
TGTGCCAGCAGCTTACGCCCCGGTACGGTGAACACTGAAGCTTTCTTT
>TRBJ2-3|TRBV5-1|-|-
CASSLGRSTDTQYF
TGCGCCAGCAGCTTGGGCAGATCTACAGATACGCAGTATTTT
>TRBJ2-2|TRBV7-9|-|once
CASRPTRDNGTGELFF
TGTGCCAGCAGACCCACCCGGGACAATGGGACCGGGGAGCTGTTTTTT
>TRBJ2-3|TRBV4-1|-|-
CASSRPTEADTQYF
TGCGCCAGCAGCCGGCCGACCGAAGCGGATACGCAGTATTTT
>TRBJ2-7|TRBV19|TRBD1|-
CASTSPGQGVYEQYF
TGTGCCAGTACCTCGCCGGGACAGGGAGTTTACGAGCAGTACTTC
>TRBJ2-7|TRBV19|-|-
CASSIGPEQYF
TGTGCCAGTAGTATAGGGCCAGAGCAGTACTTC
>TRBJ1-5|TRBV30|TRBD1|-
CAWGTGRNQPQHF
TGTGCCTGGGGGACAGGGCGTAATCAGCCCCAGCATTTT
>TRBJ2-3|TRBV27|TRBD2|-
CASSPSGITDTQYF
TGTGCCAGCAGTCCCAGCGGGATCACAGATACGCAGTATTTT
>TRBJ2-7|TRBV7-2|-|-
CASSLGVSGSYEQYF
TGTGCCAGCAGCTTAGGGGTGTCCGGCTCCTACGAGCAGTACTTC
>TRBJ1-2|TRBV30|-|-
CAWSVGGVGGYTF
TGTGCCTGGAGTGTAGGAGGGGTTGGTGGCTACACCTTC
>TRBJ1-1|TRBV3-1/TRBV3-2|-|-
CASSQQGTGTEAFF
TGTGCCAGCAGCCAACAGGGGACCGGCACTGAAGCTTTCTTT
>TRBJ1-5|TRBV5-6|-|-
CASSLRVLGNQPQHF
TGTGCCAGCAGCTTGAGGGTCCTTGGCAATCAGCCCCAGCATTTT
>TRBJ2-1|TRBV6-2/TRBV6-3|-|-
CASSYSGDNEQFF
TGTGCCAGCAGTTACTCAGGGGACAATGAGCAGTTCTTC
>TRBJ1-4|TRBV19|-|-
CASSILVGTNEKLFF
TGTGCCAGTAGTATACTTGTGGGAACTAATGAAAAACTGTTTTTT
>TRBJ1-2|TRBV6-1|TRBD1|-
CASSDPGTGDYGYTF
TGTGCCAGCAGTGACCCCGGGACAGGGGACTATGGCTACACCTTC
>TRBJ1-6|TRBV3-1/TRBV3-2|TRBD1|-
CASSPPGQAYGRSPLHF
TGTGCCAGCAGCCCACCAGGACAGGCATACGGGCGTTCCCCCCTCCACTTT
>TRBJ2-7|TRBV6-6|TRBD1|-
CASKRQGSSYEQYF
TGTGCCAGCAAGAGACAGGGCAGCTCCTACGAGCAGTACTTC
>TRBJ2-7|TRBV10-3|TRBD1|-
CAISDVGTGRYEQYF
TGTGCCATCAGTGACGTTGGGACAGGGAGGTACGAGCAGTACTTC
>TRBJ2-5|TRBV2|-|-
CASSDPGLYQETQYF
TGTGCCAGCAGTGATCCAGGGTTGTACCAAGAGACCCAGTACTTC
>TRBJ2-2|TRBV11-2|TRBD1|-
CASSLERTGGVTGELFF
TGTGCCAGCAGCTTAGAGCGGACAGGGGGCGTCACCGGGGAGCTGTTTTTT
>TRBJ1-1|TRBV7-9|TRBD1|-
CASSPGTGDTEAFF
TGTGCCAGCAGCCCCGGGACAGGCGACACTGAAGCTTTCTTT
>TRBJ2-2|TRBV11-2|-|-
CASSLGRDGGPTGELFF
TGTGCCAGCAGCTTAGGCAGGGATGGCGGGCCCACCGGGGAGCTGTTTTTT
>TRBJ1-1|TRBV5-1|TRBD1|-
CASSPPGTGGSGAEAFF
TGCGCCAGCAGCCCCCCGGGGACAGGGGGTAGCGGCGCTGAAGCTTTCTTT
>TRBJ2-5|TRBV11-3|-|-
CASSPGQDTRGETQYF
TGTGCCAGCAGCCCGGGCCAGGACACACGGGGAGAGACCCAGTACTTC
>TRBJ2-1|TRBV3-1/TRBV3-2|TRBD1|-
CASRGTGTGQFF
TGTGCCAGCCGCGGGACGGGGACAGGGCAGTTCTTC
>TRBJ1-2|TRBV6-2/TRBV6-3|-|-
CASTPTGERGYTF
TGTGCCAGCACCCCCACGGGGGAGCGAGGCTACACCTTC
>TRBJ1-2|TRBV20-1|-|-
CSARTDYGYTF
TGCAGTGCTAGGACAGACTATGGCTACACCTTC
>TRBJ1-4|TRBV9|TRBD1|once
CASTDREGEKLFF
TGTGCCAGCACCGACAGGGAAGGTGAAAAACTGTTTTTT
>TRBJ2-7|TRBV5-4|-|-
CASSLAANYEQYF
TGTGCCAGCAGCTTGGCCGCCAACTACGAGCAGTACTTC
>TRBJ2-3|TRBV5-1|-|-
CASSLGTSSSTDTQYF
TGCGCCAGCAGCTTGGGTACGTCGTCTAGCACAGATACGCAGTATTTT
>TRBJ2-2|TRBV3-1/TRBV3-2|TRBD2|-
CASSQDRLAGAAGELFF
TGTGCCAGCAGCCAAGATCGACTAGCGGGAGCGGCCGGGGAGCTGTTTTTT
>TRBJ1-5|TRBV20-1|-|-
CSASIDGNQPQHF
TGCAGTGCTAGTATCGATGGCAATCAGCCCCAGCATTTT